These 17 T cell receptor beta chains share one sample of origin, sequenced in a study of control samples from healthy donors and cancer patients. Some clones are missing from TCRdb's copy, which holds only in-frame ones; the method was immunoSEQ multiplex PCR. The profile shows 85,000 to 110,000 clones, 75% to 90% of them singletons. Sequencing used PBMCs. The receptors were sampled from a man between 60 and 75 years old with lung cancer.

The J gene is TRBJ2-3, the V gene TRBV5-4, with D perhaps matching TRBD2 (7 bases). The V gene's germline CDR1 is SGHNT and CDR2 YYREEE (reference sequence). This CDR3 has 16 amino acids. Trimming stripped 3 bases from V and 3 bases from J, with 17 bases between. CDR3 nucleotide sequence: TGTGCCAGCAGCTCCGTGGGGGGGGCCCAAACAGATACGCAGTATTTT. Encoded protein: CASSSVGGAQTDTQYF.

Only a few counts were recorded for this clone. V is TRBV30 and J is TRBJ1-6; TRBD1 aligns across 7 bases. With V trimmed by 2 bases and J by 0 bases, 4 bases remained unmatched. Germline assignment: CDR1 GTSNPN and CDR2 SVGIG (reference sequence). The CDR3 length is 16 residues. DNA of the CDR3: TGTGCCTGGAGTCCCAGGGGGAACTCCTATAATTCACCCCTCCACTTT. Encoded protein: CAWSPRGNSYNSPLHF.

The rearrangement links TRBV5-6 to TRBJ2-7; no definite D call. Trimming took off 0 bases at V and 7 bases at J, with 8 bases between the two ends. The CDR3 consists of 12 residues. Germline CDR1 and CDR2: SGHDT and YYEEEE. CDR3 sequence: CASSLGISEQYV. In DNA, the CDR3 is TGTGCCAGCAGCTTGGGGATAAGTGAGCAGTACGTC.

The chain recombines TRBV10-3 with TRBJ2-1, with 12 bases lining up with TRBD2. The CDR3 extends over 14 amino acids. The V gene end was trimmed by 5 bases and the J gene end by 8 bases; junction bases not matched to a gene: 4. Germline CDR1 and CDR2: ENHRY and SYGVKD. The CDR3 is CAISLAGGEDEQFF. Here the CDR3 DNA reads TGTGCCATCAGTCTAGCGGGGGGGGAAGATGAGCAGTTCTTC.

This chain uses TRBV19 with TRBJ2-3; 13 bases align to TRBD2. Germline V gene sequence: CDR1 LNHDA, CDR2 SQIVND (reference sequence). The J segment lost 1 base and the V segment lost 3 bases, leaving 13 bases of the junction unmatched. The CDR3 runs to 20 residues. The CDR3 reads CASSIGAGTSGEVGTDTQYF. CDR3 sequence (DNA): TGTGCCAGTAGTATCGGAGCCGGGACTAGCGGGGAGGTCGGCACAGATACGCAGTATTTT.

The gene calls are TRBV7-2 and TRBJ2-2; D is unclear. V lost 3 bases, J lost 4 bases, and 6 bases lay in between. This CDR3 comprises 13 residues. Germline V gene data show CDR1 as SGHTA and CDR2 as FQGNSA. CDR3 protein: CASSFRATGELFF. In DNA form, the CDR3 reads TGTGCCAGCAGCTTCCGGGCCACCGGGGAGCTGTTTTTT.

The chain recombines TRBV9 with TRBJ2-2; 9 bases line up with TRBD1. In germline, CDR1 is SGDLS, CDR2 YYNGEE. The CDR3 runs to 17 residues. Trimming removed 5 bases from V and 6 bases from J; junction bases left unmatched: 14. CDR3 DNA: TGTGCCAGCAGAGTGGGGCAGACAGGGGGAGCGTCCGGGGAGCTGTTTTTT. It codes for CASRVGQTGGASGELFF.

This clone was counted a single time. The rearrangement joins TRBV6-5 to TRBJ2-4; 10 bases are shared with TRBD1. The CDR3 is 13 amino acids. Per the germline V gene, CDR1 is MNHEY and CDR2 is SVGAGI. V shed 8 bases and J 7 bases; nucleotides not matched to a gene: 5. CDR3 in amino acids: CASRTGGSNIQYF. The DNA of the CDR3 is TGTGCCAGCCGGACAGGGGGGAGTAACATTCAGTACTTC.

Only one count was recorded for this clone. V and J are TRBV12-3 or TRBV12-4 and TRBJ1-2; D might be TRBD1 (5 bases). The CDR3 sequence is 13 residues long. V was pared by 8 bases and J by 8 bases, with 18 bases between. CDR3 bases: TGTGCCAGCGGATTCGACACCCGGGGGGGCTACACCTTC. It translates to CASGFDTRGGYTF.

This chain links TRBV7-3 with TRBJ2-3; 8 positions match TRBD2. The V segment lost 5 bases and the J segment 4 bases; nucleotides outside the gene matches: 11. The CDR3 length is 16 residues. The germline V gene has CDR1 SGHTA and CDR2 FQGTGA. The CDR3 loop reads CASSPSGGSGPDTQYF. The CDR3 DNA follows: TGTGCCAGCAGCCCATCGGGGGGGAGCGGCCCAGATACGCAGTATTTT.

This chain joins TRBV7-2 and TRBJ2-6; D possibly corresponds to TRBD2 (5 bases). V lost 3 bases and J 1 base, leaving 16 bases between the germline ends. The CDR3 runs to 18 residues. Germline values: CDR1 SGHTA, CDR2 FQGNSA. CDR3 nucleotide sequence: TGTGCCAGCAGCTTGAACATCCCGGGATCGTCTGGGGCCAACGTCCTGACTTTC. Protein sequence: CASSLNIPGSSGANVLTF.

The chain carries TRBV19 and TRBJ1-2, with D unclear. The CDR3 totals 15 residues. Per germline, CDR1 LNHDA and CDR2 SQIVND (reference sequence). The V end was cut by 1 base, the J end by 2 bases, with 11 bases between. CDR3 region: CASSIAGASNYGYTF. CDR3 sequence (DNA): TGTGCCAGTAGTATAGCGGGAGCCTCCAACTATGGCTACACCTTC.

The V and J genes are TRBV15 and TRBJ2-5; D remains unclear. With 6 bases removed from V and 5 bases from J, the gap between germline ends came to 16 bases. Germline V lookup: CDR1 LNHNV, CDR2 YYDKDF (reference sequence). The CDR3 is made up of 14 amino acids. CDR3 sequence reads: CATSRVVFGETQYF. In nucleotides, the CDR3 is TGTGCCACCAGTAGGGTGGTTTTCGGCGAGACCCAGTACTTC.

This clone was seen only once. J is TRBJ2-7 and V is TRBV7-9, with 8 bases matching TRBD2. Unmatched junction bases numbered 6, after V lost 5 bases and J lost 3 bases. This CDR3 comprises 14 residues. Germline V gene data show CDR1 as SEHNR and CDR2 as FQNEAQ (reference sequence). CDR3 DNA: TGTGCCAGCAGCCCTACGGGGGGGCTCTACGAGCAGTACTTC. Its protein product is CASSPTGGLYEQYF.

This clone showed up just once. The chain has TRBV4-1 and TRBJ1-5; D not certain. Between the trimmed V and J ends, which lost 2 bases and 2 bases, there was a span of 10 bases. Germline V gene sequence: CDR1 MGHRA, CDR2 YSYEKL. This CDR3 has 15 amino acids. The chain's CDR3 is CASSQRHQGNQPQHF. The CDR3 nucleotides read TGCGCCAGCAGCCAAAGGCATCAGGGCAATCAGCCCCAGCATTTT.

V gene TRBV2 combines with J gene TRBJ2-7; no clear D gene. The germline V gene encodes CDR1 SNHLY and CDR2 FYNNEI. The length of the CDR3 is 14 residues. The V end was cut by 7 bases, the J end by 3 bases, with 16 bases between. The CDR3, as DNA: TGTGCCAGCACCTTCTCGGACGGCCTCTACGAGCAGTACTTC. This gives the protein CASTFSDGLYEQYF.

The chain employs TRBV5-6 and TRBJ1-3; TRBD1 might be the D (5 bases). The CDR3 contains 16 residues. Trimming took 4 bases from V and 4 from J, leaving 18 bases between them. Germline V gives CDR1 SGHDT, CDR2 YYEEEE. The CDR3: CASSGGSGVTGNTIYF. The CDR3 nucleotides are TGTGCCAGCAGCGGAGGGTCGGGGGTAACGGGAAACACCATATATTTT.